The clone carrying this T cell receptor beta chain appeared a few times. Antigen specificity is unknown. The data stem from a study of identical twins. Regarding the study as a whole: Analyses of zero insertions could be partly confounded by invariant MAIT and iNKT cells. Insertions ran lower in abundant cord blood beta clonotypes, though not in memory repertoires. Some out-of-frame alpha sequences were shared by twins, and these showed excess low generation probability.

This CDR3 region has 13 residues. Germline V gene lookup returns CDR1 LNHDA and CDR2 SQIVND (reference sequence). Trimming removed 3 bases from V and 7 bases from J, with 10 bases in between. A universal primer binding site was introduced by template switching. The final cDNA contained unique molecular identifiers. Using its own MiXCR run on the 5' RACE reads, TCRdb lists one record per CDR3 protein. The sample carries under 250,000 distinct CDR3 sequences, about a tenth recorded once. This sequence joins TRBV19 and TRBJ2-1; D not resolved. Sequencing was done on a sample of memory (CD45RO+) T cells sorted from blood. The sequence was obtained from a woman between 18 and 29 years old in good health. CDR3 bases: TGTGCCAGTAGTATTAACATTATTAATGAGCAGTTCTTC. Protein product: CASSINIINEQFF.